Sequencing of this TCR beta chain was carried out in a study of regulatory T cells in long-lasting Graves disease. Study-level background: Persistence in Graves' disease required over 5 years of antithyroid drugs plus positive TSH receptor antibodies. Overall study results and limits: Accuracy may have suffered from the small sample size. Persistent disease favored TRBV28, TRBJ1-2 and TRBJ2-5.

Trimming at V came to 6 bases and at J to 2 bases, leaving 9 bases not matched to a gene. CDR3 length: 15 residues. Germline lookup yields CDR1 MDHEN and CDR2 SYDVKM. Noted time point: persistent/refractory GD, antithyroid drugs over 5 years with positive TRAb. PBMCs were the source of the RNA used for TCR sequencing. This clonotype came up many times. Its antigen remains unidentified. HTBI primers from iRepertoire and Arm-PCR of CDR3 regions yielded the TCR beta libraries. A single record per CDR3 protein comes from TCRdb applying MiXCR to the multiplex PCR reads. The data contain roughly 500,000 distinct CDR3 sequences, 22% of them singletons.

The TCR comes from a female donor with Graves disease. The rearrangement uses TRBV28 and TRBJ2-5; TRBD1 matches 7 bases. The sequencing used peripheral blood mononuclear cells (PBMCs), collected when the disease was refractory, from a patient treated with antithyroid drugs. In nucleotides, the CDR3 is TGTGCCAGCAGCCCTCAGCTACAGGGGCAAGAGACCCAGTACTTC. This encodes CASSPQLQGQETQYF.